This entry lists 28 T cell receptor beta chains sequenced from one sample in a study of T cells in localized non-small cell lung cancer. The repertoire was sequenced with immunoSEQ multiplex PCR; TCRdb's copy has only in-frame clones and lacks some. The data contain 60,000 to 75,000 clones, 84% of them singletons. The sequenced sample was peripheral blood, obtained before any cancer treatment. The receptors were gathered from a female donor over 55 with stage I lung adenocarcinoma.

The chain recombines TRBV5-1 with TRBJ2-2; 8 bases are shared with TRBD1. The V gene end was trimmed by 6 bases and the J gene end by 2 bases; junction bases not matched to a gene: 12. The CDR3 length is 17 residues. Germline V lookup: CDR1 SGHRS, CDR2 YFSETQ. In nucleotides, the CDR3 is TGCGCCAGCAACCCTTTTCCGGGACAGGCCAACACCGGGGAGCTGTTTTTT. It encodes CASNPFPGQANTGELFF.

The CDR3 sequence is CASRERGLAGDYEQYF. CDR3 coding DNA: TGTGCCAGCAGGGAGCGGGGACTAGCGGGGGACTACGAGCAGTACTTC. The rearrangement links TRBV2 to TRBJ2-7; 14 nucleotides align to TRBD2. The CDR3 has 16 amino acids. Germline V gene sequence: CDR1 SNHLY, CDR2 FYNNEI. V dropped 6 bases and J dropped 3; count of bases not matched to a gene: 7.

The rearrangement links TRBV5-1 to TRBJ2-1; maybe TRBD2 (6 bases). This CDR3 comprises 14 residues. V was clipped by 1 base and J by 3 bases, with 8 bases between them. The V gene's germline CDR1 is SGHRS and CDR2 YFSETQ. The CDR3 region has the DNA TGCGCCAGCAGCTTGTCGCGGGACTACAATGAGCAGTTCTTC. It is translated as CASSLSRDYNEQFF.

The rearrangement joins TRBV11-2 to TRBJ1-5; D unclear. The CDR3 spans 13 residues. V lost 1 base, J lost 2 bases, and 3 bases lay in between. Germline V gene lookup returns CDR1 SGHAT and CDR2 FQNNGV. CDR3 nucleotides: TGTGCCAGCAGCTTAGCTCGCAATCAGCCCCAGCATTTT. Amino acids: CASSLARNQPQHF.

The rearrangement joins TRBV5-1 to TRBJ2-3, with a tentative D call TRBD2 (5 bases). Trimming cost V 2 bases and J 4 bases, with 11 bases left between them. Germline loops: CDR1 SGHRS, CDR2 YFSETQ. The CDR3 extends over 14 amino acids. CDR3 loop: CASSFEGMADTQYF. The CDR3 coding sequence is TGCGCCAGCAGCTTCGAGGGAATGGCAGATACGCAGTATTTT. Full variable domain (missing parts from reference TRBV5-1 and TRBJ2-3): KAGVTQTPRYLIKTRGQQVTLSCSPISGHRSVSWYQQTPGQGLQFLFEYFSETQRNKGNFPGRFSGRQFSNSRSEMNVSTLELGDSALYLCASSFEGMADTQYFGPGTRLTVL.

This rearrangement joins TRBV18 to TRBJ1-4; 7 bases fit TRBD1. Unmatched junction bases numbered 4, after V lost 0 bases and J lost 6 bases. CDR1 is KGHSH, CDR2 LQKENI, per germline. This CDR3 has 15 amino acids. For the CDR3, the DNA is TGTGCCAGCTCACCACCTACAGGGGACCATGAAAAACTGTTTTTT. Amino acid sequence: CASSPPTGDHEKLFF.

This clone was seen a single time. This chain joins TRBV10-2 and TRBJ1-1, with unresolved D. CDR1 is WSHSY and CDR2 is SAAADI in the germline V gene. The CDR3 totals 13 residues. V was shortened by 5 bases and J by 6 bases, with 13 bases between the two germline ends. CDR3 nucleotides: TGCGCCAGCAGTAAAGGGATCGGCGCTGAAGCTTTCTTT. This sequence encodes CASSKGIGAEAFF.

The chain couples TRBV9 to TRBJ2-7; 9 bases are a match to TRBD1. Germline V gene sequence: CDR1 SGDLS, CDR2 YYNGEE. The CDR3 spans 15 residues. V lost 3 bases to trimming and J lost 0 bases; unmatched junction nucleotides: 4. For the CDR3, the DNA is TGTGCCAGCAGCGCCGACAGGGGGGCCTCCTACGAGCAGTACTTC. Protein product: CASSADRGASYEQYF.

The genes are TRBV5-1 and TRBJ2-5; 7 bases map to TRBD2. V was clipped by 4 bases and J by 1 base; unmatched bases: 10. Germline V gives CDR1 SGHRS, CDR2 YFSETQ. The CDR3 extends over 16 amino acids. The CDR3 bases are TGCGCCAGCAGCCAGACCTGGGGGGGTCTCCAAGAGACCCAGTACTTC. This gives the protein CASSQTWGGLQETQYF.

V gene TRBV19 combines with J gene TRBJ1-5; D is unresolved. This CDR3 region has 12 residues. From germline, CDR1 is LNHDA and CDR2 SQIVND (reference sequence). The V gene lost 4 bases and the J gene lost 7 bases, with 8 bases spanning the gap. The CDR3 DNA is TGTGCCAGTAGTAATTTCGGGCAGCCCCAGCATTTT. This sequence encodes CASSNFGQPQHF. The full variable domain, rest sourced from reference TRBV19 and TRBJ1-5, is DGGITQSPKYLFRKEGQNVTLSCEQNLNHDAMYWYRQDPGQGLRLIYYSQIVNDFQKGDIAEGYSVSREKKESFPLTVTSAQKNPTAFYLCASSNFGQPQHFGDGTRLSIL.

This chain uses TRBV21-1 with TRBJ1-2. TRBV21-1 is deemed a pseudogene. The CDR3 runs to 15 residues. This CDR3 reads CASSKIRTPYYGYTF. As DNA, the CDR3 is TGTGCCAGCAGCAAAATCCGAACCCCTTACTATGGCTACACCTTC.

This sequence joins TRBV5-4 and TRBJ1-1; 7 nucleotides agree with TRBD1. CDR1 SGHNT and CDR2 YYREEE come from the germline V gene (reference sequence). The CDR3 totals 15 residues. With V trimmed by 0 bases and J by 0 bases, 2 bases remained unmatched. The CDR3 DNA sequence: TGTGCCAGCAGCTTGGGGGACAGCTTGAACACTGAAGCTTTCTTT. Protein: CASSLGDSLNTEAFF.

This sequence joins TRBV5-4 and TRBJ2-7, with TRBD1 matching over 11 bases. Per the germline V gene, CDR1 is SGHNT and CDR2 is YYREEE (reference sequence). CDR3 length equals 13 residues. Trimming removed 4 bases from V and 7 bases from J; junction bases left unmatched: 4. The CDR3 bases are TGTGCCAGCAGCCCCAGGGACAGGGGGGAGCAGTACTTC. It translates to CASSPRDRGEQYF.

This rearrangement joins TRBV5-6 to TRBJ2-1; the match to TRBD2 covers 7 bases. The CDR3 spans 16 residues. V dropped 4 bases and J dropped 2; count of bases not matched to a gene: 9. The germline V gene has CDR1 SGHDT and CDR2 YYEEEE. The CDR3 here is CASSTYSGPTYNEQFF. Here the CDR3 DNA reads TGTGCCAGCAGCACCTATAGCGGGCCCACCTACAATGAGCAGTTCTTC.

This chain joins TRBV10-1 and TRBJ1-4; TRBD1 matches 8 bases. The length of the CDR3 is 14 residues. V dropped 10 bases and J dropped 3; count of bases not matched to a gene: 7. The germline gives CDR1 WNHNN, CDR2 SYGVQD (reference sequence). The CDR3 spells CATWQGAANEKLFF. CDR3 sequence (DNA): TGCGCCACCTGGCAGGGGGCGGCTAATGAAAAACTGTTTTTT.

This chain connects TRBV6-1 to TRBJ1-5; D gene ambiguous. The V end was cut by 4 bases, the J end by 6 bases, with 10 bases between. CDR1 is MNHNS and CDR2 is SASEGT in the germline V gene. The length of the CDR3 is 13 residues. The CDR3 region is CASSVSGPQPQHF. Here the CDR3 DNA reads TGTGCCAGCAGTGTTTCGGGTCCTCAGCCCCAGCATTTT.

This clone was detected only once. The chain uses TRBV1 and TRBJ2-1. TRBV1 is a pseudogene segment. This CDR3 has 14 amino acids. The CDR3 is CTSSQGTPGHEQFF. In nucleotides, the CDR3 is TGCACCAGCAGCCAAGGGACCCCGGGCCATGAGCAGTTCTTC.

V usage is TRBV21-1 and J usage is TRBJ2-7; the table gives TRBD1 as D, unverified against the DNA. TRBV21-1 represents a pseudogene. CDR3 size: 16 residues. This CDR3 reads CASSFRRGGSSYEQYF. The CDR3 DNA reads TGTGCCAGCAGCTTTCGGAGAGGGGGCAGTTCCTACGAGCAGTACTTC.

The chain recombines TRBV5-6 with TRBJ1-5; unclear D gene. The length of the CDR3 is 15 residues. Germline V gives CDR1 SGHDT, CDR2 YYEEEE. The V gene lost 2 bases and the J gene lost 0 bases, with 9 bases spanning the gap. The CDR3 loop reads CASSFGRYSNQPQHF. The CDR3 nucleotides are TGTGCCAGCAGCTTCGGCAGGTATAGCAATCAGCCCCAGCATTTT.

The gene calls are TRBV5-1 and TRBJ2-7; 9 bases are a match to TRBD1. This CDR3 has 14 residues. The junction had 3 bases not matched to a gene; V was cut back by 3 bases and J by 2 bases. Germline V gene data show CDR1 as SGHRS and CDR2 as YFSETQ. The chain's CDR3 is CASSSGDRAYEQYF. CDR3 in DNA: TGCGCCAGCAGCTCCGGGGACAGGGCCTACGAGCAGTACTTC.

The rearrangement joins TRBV7-9 to TRBJ1-3; D ambiguous. The CDR3 has 14 residues. Germline CDR1 is SEHNR and CDR2 is FQNEAQ (reference sequence). V was pared by 2 bases and J by 3 bases, with 8 bases between. For the CDR3, the DNA is TGTGCCAGCAGCTTACCGACGGATGGAAACACCATATATTTT. Translation: CASSLPTDGNTIYF.

J is TRBJ2-3 and V is TRBV7-8, with 9 bases lining up with TRBD2. CDR1 and CDR2 from the germline V gene are SGHVS and FQNEAQ. The CDR3 runs to 15 residues. Trimming took 4 bases from V and 1 from J; bases not matched to a gene: 3. This CDR3 is CASSSQRGGTDTQYF. The CDR3 DNA is TGTGCCAGCAGCTCCCAGCGGGGGGGCACAGATACGCAGTATTTT.

The V and J genes are TRBV19 and TRBJ2-1; D perhaps matches TRBD2 (6 bases). Looked up from germline, CDR1 is LNHDA and CDR2 is SQIVND (reference sequence). Trimming took off 5 bases at V and 5 bases at J, with 13 bases between the two ends. The CDR3 runs 14 residues. CDR3 nucleotide sequence: TGTGCCAGTAGTGTGAGGAGGGTGGACAATGAGCAGTTCTTC. The encoded protein is CASSVRRVDNEQFF.

The chain has TRBV7-9 and TRBJ1-2; TRBD1 agrees at 7 bases. The CDR3 is made up of 15 amino acids. Per germline, CDR1 SEHNR and CDR2 FQNEAQ (reference sequence). The V segment lost 2 bases and the J segment 4 bases; nucleotides outside the gene matches: 7. This chain's CDR3 is CASSLNTGTVYGYTF. The DNA of the CDR3 is TGTGCCAGCAGCTTAAATACCGGGACAGTCTATGGCTACACCTTC.

The rearrangement links TRBV27 to TRBJ2-7; 7 nucleotides match TRBD1. V shed 6 bases and J 7 bases; nucleotides not matched to a gene: 6. The CDR3 sequence is 12 residues long. Germline V gene data show CDR1 as MNHEY and CDR2 as SMNVEV (reference sequence). The CDR3 loop is CASRGQKIEQYF. The CDR3 bases are TGTGCCAGCAGGGGACAGAAGATTGAGCAGTACTTC.

The V gene is TRBV6-5, the J gene TRBJ2-5; 7 nucleotides match TRBD1. There are 13 residues in the CDR3. J gave up 3 bases and V 6 bases, and 4 bases lay outside the gene matches. Germline V gene data show CDR1 as MNHEY and CDR2 as SVGAGI. CDR3 amino acids: CASRKQGKETQYF. CDR3 bases: TGTGCCAGCAGGAAACAGGGGAAAGAGACCCAGTACTTC.

This clone was counted many times. This chain joins TRBV7-9 and TRBJ2-3, with D hard to call. CDR3 length equals 14 residues. V gave up 8 bases and J gave up 2 bases, with 14 bases separating them. Germline lookup yields CDR1 SEHNR and CDR2 FQNEAQ (reference sequence). CDR3 in DNA: TGTGCCAGCTCCCCTGAATCATACACAGATACGCAGTATTTT. Its translation is CASSPESYTDTQYF.

The genes are TRBV4-1 and TRBJ2-3, with 14 positions matching TRBD2. V lost 1 base, J lost 2 bases, and 11 bases stayed unmatched. This CDR3 is 20 amino acids long. Looked up from germline, CDR1 is MGHRA and CDR2 is YSYEKL. In DNA, the CDR3 is TGCGCCAGCAGCCAAGTGGGACTAGCGGGGGAGTGGCACCTCACAGATACGCAGTATTTT. Translating it yields CASSQVGLAGEWHLTDTQYF.